This T cell receptor beta chain is from a study of chemoradiotherapy in HPV16-positive cancers. Method: immunoSEQ multiplex PCR; TCRdb's copy keeps in-frame clones and lacks some. Of 3,000 to 4,500 clones in the sample, around 94% were seen once. After removal of 4 bases from V and 3 bases from J, the junction contained 0 bases not matched to a gene. This CDR3 is 14 amino acids long. Germline values: CDR1 SGHAT, CDR2 FQNNGV. This sequence joins TRBV11-2 and TRBJ2-5; 12 positions match TRBD2. This specimen was collected from a patient who underwent chemoradiotherapy. The receptor's source is a human donor with HPV-associated anogenital cancer. CDR3 in amino acids: CASSSSGGEETQYF. The CDR3 DNA reads TGTGCCAGCAGCTCTAGCGGGGGGGAAGAGACCCAGTACTTC.